This entry lists 27 T cell receptor beta chains sequenced from one sample in a study of blood T cell repertoires in COVID-19. Sequencing used immunoSEQ multiplex PCR; TCRdb keeps in-frame clones, though not all of them. The sample includes roughly 310,000 clones, around 91% of them seen just once. The sequencing sample was made of PBMCs or T cells enriched from blood (not recorded which). The source is a woman between 40 and 50 years old who had recovered from COVID-19.

In its sample, this clone was seen once. The V and J genes are TRBV27 and TRBJ1-2; D might be TRBD1 (5 bases). The CDR3 spans 16 residues. Germline values: CDR1 MNHEY, CDR2 SMNVEV (reference sequence). V was clipped by 0 bases and J by 1 base, with 12 bases between them. CDR3 bases: TGTGCCAGCAGTTTATCAAAGGGGTTGGGTAACTATGGCTACACCTTC. Its protein product is CASSLSKGLGNYGYTF.

The CDR3 DNA sequence: TGTGCCAGCAGCCCACAGACTATTACGAACACCGGGGAGCTGTTTTTT. Its translation is CASSPQTITNTGELFF. The chain combines TRBV7-3 with TRBJ2-2; tentative D call: TRBD2 (5 bases). Germline values: CDR1 SGHTA, CDR2 FQGTGA. V lost 5 bases to trimming and J lost 0 bases, with 13 bases between them. The CDR3 has 16 residues.

The V gene is TRBV27, the J gene TRBJ2-4; 8 positions agree with TRBD1. The CDR3 is 16 residues long. Germline CDR1 is MNHEY and CDR2 is SMNVEV (reference sequence). V shed 4 bases and J 3 bases; nucleotides not matched to a gene: 8. CDR3 protein: CASSSRAGGVKNIQYF. In nucleotides, the CDR3 is TGTGCCAGCAGTTCGCGGGCAGGGGGCGTCAAAAACATTCAGTACTTC.

The count of this clone is one. V usage is TRBV13 and J usage is TRBJ2-3; D perhaps matches TRBD2 (6 bases). The CDR3 spans 15 residues. Trimming left V 5 bases short and J 0 bases short, with 12 bases between. Germline values: CDR1 PRHDT, CDR2 FYEKMQ (reference sequence). The CDR3 DNA sequence: TGTGCCAGCAGCCAATCCGGGAGTAGCACAGATACGCAGTATTTT. Its protein is CASSQSGSSTDTQYF.

This chain links TRBV7-2 with TRBJ2-2; 11 nucleotides agree with TRBD2. V lost 5 bases and J lost 8; bases outside the gene matches: 13. CDR1 is SGHTA, CDR2 FQGNSA, per germline. This CDR3 is 17 amino acids long. The CDR3 reads CASSRLLAGGPQGELFF. CDR3 in DNA: TGTGCCAGCAGCCGCCTTTTAGCGGGAGGGCCGCAAGGGGAGCTGTTTTTT.

The V call is TRBV7-3, the J call TRBJ2-2, with no clear D. Trimming removed 1 base at V and 6 bases at J, with 9 bases between. The CDR3 totals 14 residues. The germline CDR1 and CDR2 sequences are SGHTA and FQGTGA. CDR3 nucleotide sequence: TGTGCCAGCAGCTTAATAGCTACGGCCGGGGAGCTGTTTTTT. Encoded protein: CASSLIATAGELFF.

J is TRBJ2-1 and V is TRBV7-2, with TRBD2 matching 10 bases. There are 16 residues in the CDR3. CDR1 SGHTA and CDR2 FQGNSA come from the germline V gene. The J segment lost 8 bases and the V segment lost 2 bases, leaving 9 bases of the junction unmatched. The CDR3, as DNA: TGTGCCAGCAGCTTAAGGGCTAGCGGGAGATTCGATGAGCAGTTCTTC. Translating gives CASSLRASGRFDEQFF.

The rearrangement uses TRBV27 and TRBJ2-2; D may be TRBD1 (6 bases). The germline V gene has CDR1 MNHEY and CDR2 SMNVEV (reference sequence). CDR3 size: 16 residues. Trimming removed 0 bases from V and 4 bases from J, with 12 bases in between. The CDR3 loop reads CASSLSVRGSTGELFF. The CDR3 nucleotides are TGTGCCAGCAGTTTATCCGTCAGGGGAAGCACCGGGGAGCTGTTTTTT.

The genes are TRBV19 and TRBJ1-2; TRBD1 aligns across 8 bases. V was pared by 5 bases and J by 9 bases, with 8 bases of the junction left unmatched. In germline, CDR1 is LNHDA, CDR2 SQIVND (reference sequence). This CDR3 spans 13 amino acids. In DNA, the CDR3 is TGTGCCAGTAGTCAGACAGGGGCGGGGAGCTACACCTTC. The encoded protein is CASSQTGAGSYTF.

This clone was seen a single time. The rearrangement joins TRBV11-3 to TRBJ2-3; 8 nucleotides agree with TRBD2. V shed 1 base, J shed 2 bases, and the junction held 2 bases outside the gene matches. CDR1 is SGHNT, CDR2 YENEEA, per germline. The CDR3 extends over 15 amino acids. Here the CDR3 DNA reads TGTGCCAGCAGCTTAGTTAGCGGGGTCACAGATACGCAGTATTTT. Protein sequence: CASSLVSGVTDTQYF.

The J gene is TRBJ2-1, the V gene TRBV5-4; TRBD1 might be the D (5 bases). This CDR3 comprises 13 residues. Germline V gene data show CDR1 as SGHNT and CDR2 as YYREEE (reference sequence). The V gene lost 0 bases and the J gene lost 10 bases, with 11 bases spanning the gap. CDR3: CASSLVGAREQFF. The CDR3 DNA is TGTGCCAGCAGCTTGGTAGGGGCGCGAGAGCAGTTCTTC. Filled out from reference TRBV5-4 and TRBJ2-1, the complete variable domain reads ETGVTQSPTHLIKTRGQQVTLRCSSQSGHNTVSWYQQALGQGPQFIFQYYREEENGRGNFPPRFSGLQFPNYSSELNVNALELDDSALYLCASSLVGAREQFFGPGTRLTVL.

The chain couples TRBV19 to TRBJ2-7; a weak D match, TRBD2 (6 bases). The germline V and J ends were trimmed by 2 bases and 7 bases, with 15 bases remaining between them. The length of the CDR3 is 14 residues. Germline CDR1 and CDR2: LNHDA and SQIVND (reference sequence). DNA of the CDR3: TGTGCCAGTAGTATAAACGCCGGGAGTGGGGAGCAGTACTTC. Translation: CASSINAGSGEQYF.

The V and J genes are TRBV3-1 (or the pseudogene TRBV3-2) and TRBJ2-1; D not certain. The length of the CDR3 is 12 residues. The germline V gene has CDR1 LGHDT and CDR2 YNNKEL (reference sequence). Between the trimmed V and J ends, which lost 3 bases and 10 bases, there was a span of 10 bases. CDR3 sequence: CASSQAATEQFF. CDR3 in DNA: TGTGCCAGCAGCCAGGCAGCGACCGAGCAGTTCTTC.

This chain links TRBV18 with TRBJ2-3; TRBD1 matches 7 bases. Germline CDR1 reads KGHSH; CDR2 reads LQKENI. Trimming took 1 base from V and 4 from J; bases not matched to a gene: 5. The CDR3 is 15 residues long. The CDR3 DNA sequence: TGTGCCAGCTCACCACGAGAAGGGGGCTCAGATACGCAGTATTTT. Its protein product is CASSPREGGSDTQYF.

The chain links TRBV2 to TRBJ2-1, with 10 bases fitting TRBD2. This CDR3 has 16 residues. Per the germline V gene, CDR1 is SNHLY and CDR2 is FYNNEI. V lost 6 bases, J lost 10 bases, and 15 bases stayed unmatched. DNA for the CDR3: TGTGCCAGCAGGGCTGGGACTAGCGCTCGAGCACGGGAGCAGTTCTTC. This sequence encodes CASRAGTSARAREQFF. Based on the CDR3 plus reference TRBV2 and TRBJ2-1, the full variable domain is EPEVTQTPSHQVTQMGQEVILRCVPISNHLYFYWYRQILGQKVEFLVSFYNNEISEKSEIFDDQFSVERPDGSNFTLKIRSTKLEDSAMYFCASRAGTSARAREQFFGPGTRLTVL.

The chain uses TRBV28 and TRBJ1-1; possible D gene TRBD1, 5 bases. Between the trimmed V and J ends, which lost 7 bases and 6 bases, there was a span of 15 bases. From germline, CDR1 is MDHEN and CDR2 SYDVKM. CDR3 length: 13 residues. CDR3 DNA sequence: TGTGCCAGCATTGGTGTGCGGGGGGCTGAAGCTTTCTTT. Translating it yields CASIGVRGAEAFF.

This clone was picked up one time. The V call is TRBV29-1, the J call TRBJ1-1; D gene uncertain. V was shortened by 7 bases and J by 3 bases, with 12 bases between the two germline ends. Per the germline V gene, CDR1 is SQVTM and CDR2 is ANQGSEA. This CDR3 contains 12 residues. The CDR3 DNA reads as TGCAGCGCATCACGAGAGTACACTGAAGCTTTCTTT. Amino acid sequence: CSASREYTEAFF.

The CDR3 region is CASSPPGGWNIQYF. The CDR3 DNA reads as TGTGCCAGCTCACCACCCGGGGGGTGGAACATTCAGTACTTC. The rearrangement uses TRBV18 and TRBJ2-4, with 7 bases that match TRBD2. This CDR3 is built from 14 residues. V shed 0 bases and J 7 bases; nucleotides not matched to a gene: 3. The germline V gene has CDR1 KGHSH and CDR2 LQKENI. Complete variable domain (other parts from reference TRBV18 and TRBJ2-4): NAGVMQNPRHLVRRRGQEARLRCSPMKGHSHVYWYRQLPEEGLKFMVYLQKENIIDESGMPKERFSAEFPKEGPSILRIQQVVRGDSAAYFCASSPPGGWNIQYFGAGTRLSVL.

This clone has only one observation. V is TRBV12-3 or TRBV12-4 and J is TRBJ1-2; no reliable D call. Trimming shortened V by 7 bases and J by 13 bases, and 16 bases separated the two germline ends. The length of the CDR3 is 11 residues. The CDR3 sequence is CASTLGREATF. CDR3 coding DNA: TGTGCCAGCACCCTGGGGAGGGAGGCCACCTTC.

This CDR3 is CAWSVGLYNEQFF. For the CDR3, the DNA is TGTGCCTGGAGTGTTGGACTGTACAATGAGCAGTTCTTC. This rearrangement joins TRBV30 to TRBJ2-1, with a tentative D call TRBD2 (5 bases). The CDR3 contains 13 residues. Trimming shortened V by 0 bases and J by 4 bases, and 7 bases separated the two germline ends. In germline, CDR1 is GTSNPN, CDR2 SVGIG (reference sequence).

The chain couples TRBV5-1 to TRBJ1-4; D perhaps matches TRBD1 (5 bases). The length of the CDR3 is 14 residues. Trimming removed 4 bases at V and 14 bases at J, with 21 bases between. Germline CDR1 SGHRS, CDR2 YFSETQ. The CDR3 sequence is CASSPGGGAVTLFF. CDR3 DNA: TGCGCCAGCAGCCCCGGGGGTGGCGCTGTAACCCTGTTTTTT.

This chain joins TRBV2 and TRBJ2-3; 11 nucleotides agree with TRBD2. The V gene end was trimmed by 4 bases and the J gene end by 2 bases; junction bases not matched to a gene: 8. Germline values: CDR1 SNHLY, CDR2 FYNNEI. This CDR3 is 17 amino acids long. Written as DNA, the CDR3 is TGTGCCAGCAGTGGCCTCACTAGCGGGGGACTCACAGATACGCAGTATTTT. Protein product: CASSGLTSGGLTDTQYF.

The CDR3 reads CASRSLWGDTIYF. CDR3 coding DNA: TGTGCCAGCAGGTCGCTGTGGGGGGACACCATATATTTT. The rearrangement joins TRBV27 to TRBJ1-3, with TRBD1 as a possible D gene (5 bases). Between the trimmed V and J ends, which lost 6 bases and 8 bases, there was a span of 14 bases. CDR1 is MNHEY, CDR2 SMNVEV, per germline (reference sequence). The CDR3 sequence is 13 residues long.

The V gene is TRBV9, the J gene TRBJ2-2; 7 bases line up with TRBD1. In germline, CDR1 is SGDLS, CDR2 YYNGEE. V shed 4 bases, J shed 13 bases, and the junction held 4 bases outside the gene matches. The CDR3 covers 11 residues. The CDR3, as DNA: TGTGCCAGCAGCCTGGGGGACAGGCTGTTTTTT. Amino acid sequence: CASSLGDRLFF.

V gene TRBV18 combines with J gene TRBJ2-7; 10 positions agree with TRBD1. Germline lookup yields CDR1 KGHSH and CDR2 LQKENI. CDR3 length: 15 amino acids. With V trimmed by 3 bases and J by 7 bases, 9 bases remained unmatched. CDR3 DNA sequence: TGTGCCAGCTCACCCGGACAGGGGGGAGAAGGTGAGCAGTACTTC. It encodes CASSPGQGGEGEQYF.

CDR3 residues: CASTAPRTSGKETQYF. DNA of the CDR3: TGTGCCAGCACAGCCCCCCGGACTAGCGGGAAAGAGACCCAGTACTTC. The V and J genes are TRBV9 and TRBJ2-5; 12 nucleotides line up with TRBD2. The CDR3 has 16 amino acids. Germline V lookup: CDR1 SGDLS, CDR2 YYNGEE. The trim removed 6 bases at V and 3 bases at J, leaving 9 bases unmatched.

The table lists this clone with a count of one. This chain links TRBV5-5 with TRBJ2-3, with TRBD2 matching 8 bases. Per the germline V gene, CDR1 is SGHKS and CDR2 is YYEKEE (reference sequence). V dropped 2 bases and J dropped 5; count of bases not matched to a gene: 7. CDR3 size: 15 residues. CDR3 nucleotide sequence: TGTGCCAGCAGCTTCACGGGACTAGAAGGAGATACGCAGTATTTT. It translates to CASSFTGLEGDTQYF.